This paragraph reports one T cell receptor beta chain. What it binds is unknown. The sample originates from a study of beta chain features in type 1 diabetes. Whole-study results and caveats: Although PCR might favor shorter templates, it would do so equally in patients and controls. Healthy donors had naive, central memory and Treg TCRB repertoires that appeared less similar than those seen among patients. Cells carrying high TCR expression could end up over-represented when cDNA is sequenced.

Germline CDR1 and CDR2: SGHDT and YYEEEE. V shed 3 bases, J shed 4 bases, and the junction held 6 bases outside the gene matches. This CDR3 region has 14 residues. Expressed TCRB transcripts got sequenced, as all isolated RNA was reverse transcribed. The protocol was immunoSEQ multiplex PCR, while the TCRdb copy is restricted to in-frame clones and leaves out a portion. The repertoire includes 130,000 or so clones, less than 10% of them detected once, and approximately 0.69% sits in the top ten. Sequencing used central memory CD4+ T cells from blood. The chain couples TRBV5-6 to TRBJ2-5; 7 nucleotides match TRBD2. This TCR was sampled from a woman between 40 and 55 years old in good health. The CDR3 loop is CASSSDGGGETQYF. CDR3 sequence (DNA): TGTGCCAGCAGCTCCGATGGGGGGGGAGAGACCCAGTACTTC. The full variable domain, its missing parts supplied by reference TRBV5-6 and TRBJ2-5, is DAGVTQSPTHLIKTRGQQVTLRCSPKSGHDTVSWYQQALGQGPQFIFQYYEEEERQRGNFPDRFSGHQFPNYSSELNVNALLLGDSALYLCASSSDGGGETQYFGPGTRLLVL.